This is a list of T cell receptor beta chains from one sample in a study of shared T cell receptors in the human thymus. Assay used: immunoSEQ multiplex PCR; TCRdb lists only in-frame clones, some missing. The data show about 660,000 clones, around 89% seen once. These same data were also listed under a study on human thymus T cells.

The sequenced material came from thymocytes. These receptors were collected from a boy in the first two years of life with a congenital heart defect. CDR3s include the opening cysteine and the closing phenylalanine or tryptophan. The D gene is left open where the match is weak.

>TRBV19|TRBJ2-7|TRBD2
CASRPTSGSGEQYF
TGTGCCAGTAGACCGACTAGCGGGAGCGGCGAGCAGTACTTC
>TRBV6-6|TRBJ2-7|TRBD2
CASRSGLPNYEQYF
TGTGCCAGCAGGTCGGGACTACCAAACTACGAGCAGTACTTC
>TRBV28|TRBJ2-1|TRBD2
CASRQQEASGSYNEQFF
TGTGCCAGCAGACAACAGGAGGCTAGCGGGAGCTACAATGAGCAGTTCTTC
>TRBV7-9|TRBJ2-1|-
CASSLAGSSYNEQFF
TGTGCCAGCAGCTTAGCGGGGAGCTCCTACAATGAGCAGTTCTTC
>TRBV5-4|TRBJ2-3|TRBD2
CASSLGAGGFTDTQYF
TGTGCCAGCAGCTTGGGGGCGGGAGGGTTCACAGATACGCAGTATTTT
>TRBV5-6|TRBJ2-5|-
CASSPPLAETQYF
TGTGCCAGCAGCCCACCTCTAGCGGAGACCCAGTACTTC
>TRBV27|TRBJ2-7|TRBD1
CASSLGRTGMGFPLYF
TGTGCCAGCAGTTTGGGGAGGACAGGGATGGGCTTCCCCTTGTACTTC
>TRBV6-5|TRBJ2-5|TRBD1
CASSDGQGGETQYF
TGTGCCAGCAGTGACGGACAGGGGGGGGAGACCCAGTACTTC
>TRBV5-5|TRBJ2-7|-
CASSFQVKDPAEQYF
TGTGCCAGCAGCTTTCAGGTGAAGGATCCCGCCGAGCAGTACTTC
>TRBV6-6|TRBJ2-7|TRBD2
CASSSQSGRTYEQYF
TGTGCCAGCAGTTCCCAAAGCGGGAGGACGTACGAGCAGTACTTC
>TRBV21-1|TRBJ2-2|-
CASSKINGELFF
TGTGCCAGCAGCAAAATCAACGGGGAGCTGTTTTTT